This T cell receptor beta chain was observed in a study of blood T cell repertoires in COVID-19. Study-level information: T cells, B-cell-depleted T cells, or PBMCs provided the cDNA or gDNA that served as material.

Sequenced by immunoSEQ multiplex PCR; TCRdb stores in-frame clones only, minus some. The sample comprises approximately 300,000 clones, roughly 90% of which are singletons, and about 6.8% rests with the top ten. The clonotype originates from a man aged 18 to 29 who had recovered from COVID-19. Sample: peripheral blood.

The CDR3 DNA is TGTGCCAGCAACCCATCGACAGGTCAGGTCAATGAGCAGTTCTTC. Protein: CASNPSTGQVNEQFF. V and J are TRBV7-9 and TRBJ2-1; a possible D gene is TRBD1 (6 bases). The germline V gene encodes CDR1 SEHNR and CDR2 FQNEAQ (reference sequence). This CDR3 has 15 residues. Trimming removed 7 bases from V and 6 bases from J, with 19 bases in between.